These T cell receptor beta chains were read from a single sample in a study of cytomegalovirus exposure and HLA in healthy donors. Clones were read by immunoSEQ multiplex PCR, and TCRdb kept only the in-frame ones, dropping some. The data contain 75,000 to 100,000 clones, roughly 79% of them singletons. Sequencing was carried out using PBMCs. Receptors were obtained from a man aged 25 to 45 in good health and CMV-seronegative. CDR3s include the opening cysteine and the closing phenylalanine or tryptophan. The order of the fields is V gene, J gene, clone size, CDR3 length, CDR3 protein. Not every row has a clone size; where given, it reads once, few, many or a size class.

v_call: TRBV6-1; j_call: TRBJ2-1; clone_size: .; cdr3_length: 13; cdr3_aa: CASSGSPGVEQFF
v_call: TRBV5-6; j_call: TRBJ2-2; clone_size: .; cdr3_length: 15; cdr3_aa: CASSFGLPTTGELFF
v_call: TRBV7-2; j_call: TRBJ1-2; clone_size: .; cdr3_length: 15; cdr3_aa: CASSLAQTSNYGYTF
v_call: TRBV13; j_call: TRBJ1-1; clone_size: .; cdr3_length: 12; cdr3_aa: CASMSRGTEAFF
v_call: TRBV5-4; j_call: TRBJ1-5; clone_size: .; cdr3_length: 14; cdr3_aa: CASSFGPGSQPQHF
v_call: TRBV5-1; j_call: TRBJ2-7; clone_size: .; cdr3_length: 16; cdr3_aa: CASSSGQGARSYEQYF
v_call: TRBV9; j_call: TRBJ1-2; clone_size: .; cdr3_length: 12; cdr3_aa: CASRDGIYGYTF
v_call: TRBV14; j_call: TRBJ2-1; clone_size: .; cdr3_length: 16; cdr3_aa: CASSQTPAGSYNEQFF
v_call: TRBV6-5; j_call: TRBJ1-1; clone_size: few; cdr3_length: 13; cdr3_aa: CASSYSGSGEAFF
v_call: TRBV10-3; j_call: TRBJ2-2; clone_size: few; cdr3_length: 18; cdr3_aa: CAISESDRGQSKAGELFF
v_call: TRBV18; j_call: TRBJ1-1; clone_size: .; cdr3_length: 13; cdr3_aa: CASSPQGGTEAFF
v_call: TRBV6-6; j_call: TRBJ2-5; clone_size: .; cdr3_length: 16; cdr3_aa: CASSYSRGGSQETQYF
v_call: TRBV9; j_call: TRBJ2-1; clone_size: once; cdr3_length: 16; cdr3_aa: CASSVGSGRAGNEQFF
v_call: TRBV19; j_call: TRBJ2-1; clone_size: once; cdr3_length: 12; cdr3_aa: CASSIRVGEQFF
v_call: TRBV9; j_call: TRBJ2-1; clone_size: .; cdr3_length: 19; cdr3_aa: CASSVEAGVGQSSYNEQFF
v_call: TRBV15; j_call: TRBJ2-3; clone_size: .; cdr3_length: 17; cdr3_aa: CATSRVYRGDSTDTQYF
v_call: TRBV10-3; j_call: TRBJ2-3; clone_size: .; cdr3_length: 15; cdr3_aa: CAISGTSLGSDTQYF
v_call: TRBV10-3; j_call: TRBJ1-1; clone_size: few; cdr3_length: 13; cdr3_aa: CAIRLDRATEAFF
v_call: TRBV19; j_call: TRBJ1-2; clone_size: once; cdr3_length: 16; cdr3_aa: CASNKVLAQVSYGYTF
v_call: TRBV10-3; j_call: TRBJ1-3; clone_size: .; cdr3_length: 18; cdr3_aa: CAISEREKTGNDGNTIYF
v_call: TRBV15; j_call: TRBJ2-5; clone_size: .; cdr3_length: 15; cdr3_aa: CATSRGLAGGETQYF
v_call: TRBV5-1; j_call: TRBJ1-2; clone_size: once; cdr3_length: 13; cdr3_aa: CASSLGTGGGYTF
v_call: TRBV7-2; j_call: TRBJ1-4; clone_size: .; cdr3_length: 16; cdr3_aa: CASSLVGEGSREKLFF
v_call: TRBV6-5; j_call: TRBJ1-2; clone_size: .; cdr3_length: 14; cdr3_aa: CASSGQGSYYGYTF
v_call: TRBV29-1; j_call: TRBJ1-2; clone_size: once; cdr3_length: 15; cdr3_aa: CSVPTVGQGAHGYTF
v_call: TRBV9; j_call: TRBJ2-3; clone_size: .; cdr3_length: 16; cdr3_aa: CASSPETGGMTDTQYF
v_call: TRBV27; j_call: TRBJ2-5; clone_size: .; cdr3_length: 16; cdr3_aa: CASSSDDRGISETQYF
v_call: TRBV14; j_call: TRBJ1-2; clone_size: .; cdr3_length: 14; cdr3_aa: CASSQKQGSYGYTF
v_call: TRBV5-1; j_call: TRBJ2-5; clone_size: .; cdr3_length: 15; cdr3_aa: CASSLASGGMETQYF
v_call: TRBV9; j_call: TRBJ2-3; clone_size: .; cdr3_length: 15; cdr3_aa: CASSVGTAGTDTQYF
v_call: TRBV10-3; j_call: TRBJ2-7; clone_size: .; cdr3_length: 14; cdr3_aa: CAIRISGQGVEQYF
v_call: TRBV9; j_call: TRBJ2-5; clone_size: .; cdr3_length: 15; cdr3_aa: CASSVTGTGYETQYF
v_call: TRBV19; j_call: TRBJ2-3; clone_size: .; cdr3_length: 15; cdr3_aa: CASREDRPASDTQYF
v_call: TRBV2; j_call: TRBJ1-5; clone_size: .; cdr3_length: 14; cdr3_aa: CASSEQKVNQPQHF
v_call: TRBV19; j_call: TRBJ1-4; clone_size: .; cdr3_length: 13; cdr3_aa: CASISRGSEKLFF
v_call: TRBV7-9; j_call: TRBJ1-1; clone_size: .; cdr3_length: 17; cdr3_aa: CASSFSRTGSMNTEAFF
v_call: TRBV5-1; j_call: TRBJ1-2; clone_size: .; cdr3_length: 15; cdr3_aa: CASSLGAGGFDGYTF
v_call: TRBV5-1; j_call: TRBJ2-3; clone_size: .; cdr3_length: 16; cdr3_aa: CASSLESAGARGTQYF
v_call: TRBV7-2; j_call: TRBJ1-2; clone_size: .; cdr3_length: 14; cdr3_aa: CASSPLDSYYGYTF
v_call: TRBV7-7; j_call: TRBJ2-5; clone_size: .; cdr3_length: 14; cdr3_aa: CASSLGGGMETQYF
v_call: TRBV19; j_call: TRBJ1-1; clone_size: .; cdr3_length: 13; cdr3_aa: CASTVVGNTEAFF
v_call: TRBV27; j_call: TRBJ2-3; clone_size: .; cdr3_length: 15; cdr3_aa: CASSFPGTGRDTQYF
v_call: TRBV5-1; j_call: TRBJ2-3; clone_size: .; cdr3_length: 14; cdr3_aa: CASSLGQGMDTQYF
v_call: TRBV19; j_call: TRBJ2-7; clone_size: .; cdr3_length: 13; cdr3_aa: CASSITSGYEQYF
v_call: TRBV27; j_call: TRBJ2-7; clone_size: .; cdr3_length: 13; cdr3_aa: CASSLYRGYEQYF
v_call: TRBV19; j_call: TRBJ2-7; clone_size: .; cdr3_length: 15; cdr3_aa: CASSPRTSGAYEQYF
v_call: TRBV4-2; j_call: TRBJ2-3; clone_size: .; cdr3_length: 15; cdr3_aa: CASSQGLAGPDTQYF
v_call: TRBV7-2; j_call: TRBJ2-1; clone_size: once; cdr3_length: 15; cdr3_aa: CASSLGLAGNNEQFF
v_call: TRBV5-1; j_call: TRBJ1-6; clone_size: .; cdr3_length: 17; cdr3_aa: CASSLARQGANNSPLHF
v_call: TRBV19; j_call: TRBJ1-3; clone_size: .; cdr3_length: 14; cdr3_aa: CASRQGRSGNTIYF
v_call: TRBV7-2; j_call: TRBJ2-7; clone_size: .; cdr3_length: 15; cdr3_aa: CASSTPDRGEFGQYF
v_call: TRBV6-1; j_call: TRBJ1-2; clone_size: .; cdr3_length: 14; cdr3_aa: CASSEMDREYGYTF
v_call: TRBV7-6; j_call: TRBJ1-4; clone_size: .; cdr3_length: 16; cdr3_aa: CASSLGVGQGDEKLFF
v_call: TRBV15; j_call: TRBJ2-3; clone_size: .; cdr3_length: 20; cdr3_aa: CATSRKLAGGPRGEKGTQYF
v_call: TRBV4-1; j_call: TRBJ1-1; clone_size: .; cdr3_length: 16; cdr3_aa: CASSQDPWQFNTEAFF